Only a few counts were recorded for the clone carrying this T cell receptor beta chain. This entry belongs to a study of molecular identifiers for immune sequencing clone quantification. The wider study: Replicate RNA came from roughly 18,000 or 92,000 naive CD8 cells and was split five ways, and four parts were sequenced.

The CDR3 extends over 13 amino acids. Germline lookup yields CDR1 MNHEY and CDR2 SMNVEV (reference sequence). The V segment lost 6 bases and the J segment 5 bases; nucleotides outside the gene matches: 4. TCRdb ran MiXCR on the PCR reads and lists one entry per CDR3 protein. There are approximately 680,000 distinct CDR3 sequences in the sample; over 25% occur only once, and 0.78% lies in the top ten. This clonotype originated in a human donor in good health. Some libraries in this study had Jurkat cell RNA spiked in. The chain recombines TRBV27 with TRBJ2-7, with TRBD1 matching over 10 bases. Sequenced sample: naive CD8+ T cells from blood, with Jurkat cell RNA spiked in. Subset reported: FACS-sorted CD8+CD4-CCR7+CD45RA+ naive T cells. For the CDR3, the DNA is TGTGCCAGCAGGAGGACAGGGGGTGACGAGCAGTACTTC. Its protein product is CASRRTGGDEQYF.